This is a list of T cell receptor beta chains from one sample in a study of blood T cell repertoires in COVID-19. The protocol was immunoSEQ multiplex PCR, while the TCRdb copy is restricted to in-frame clones and leaves out a portion. The sample holds roughly 280,000 clones, approximately 86% seen once. The source material was peripheral blood. Every receptor here comes from a man aged 18-30 years with active or convalescent COVID-19. The CDR3 runs from the conserved cysteine through the conserved F or W. Fields, in order: J gene, clone size, V gene, D gene, CDR3 protein, CDR3 DNA. D genes are given only for firm matches. Where a row states a size, it is once, few, many or the class of an expanded clone; other rows omit it.

J: TRBJ2-7
size: NA
V: TRBV7-9
D: NA
CDR3: CASSFSSSYEQYF
DNA: TGTGCCAGCAGCTTTAGTAGCTCCTACGAGCAGTACTTC

J: TRBJ1-5
size: NA
V: TRBV6-5
D: NA
CDR3: CASSYIGQPQHF
DNA: TGTGCCAGCAGTTACATCGGTCAGCCCCAGCATTTT

J: TRBJ2-5
size: NA
V: TRBV9
D: NA
CDR3: CASSARNQETQYF
DNA: TGTGCCAGCAGCGCCAGAAATCAAGAGACCCAGTACTTC

J: TRBJ2-5
size: NA
V: TRBV4-1
D: TRBD2
CDR3: CASSQRLAGDAETQYF
DNA: TGCGCCAGCAGCCAGAGACTAGCGGGGGACGCGGAGACCCAGTACTTC

J: TRBJ2-5
size: NA
V: TRBV11-2
D: TRBD1
CDR3: CASSYTGDRETQYF
DNA: TGTGCCAGCAGCTACACAGGGGATAGAGAGACCCAGTACTTC

J: TRBJ2-1
size: once
V: TRBV11-2
D: NA
CDR3: CASSLGVNNEQFF
DNA: TGTGCCAGCAGCTTAGGCGTAAACAATGAGCAGTTCTTC

J: TRBJ1-2
size: NA
V: TRBV2
D: TRBD1
CDR3: CASSGQGHLGYTF
DNA: TGTGCCAGCAGTGGACAGGGGCACCTTGGCTACACCTTC

J: TRBJ2-5
size: NA
V: TRBV2
D: TRBD2
CDR3: CASGQTSKRIETQYF
DNA: TGTGCCAGCGGCCAGACTAGCAAGAGAATTGAGACCCAGTACTTC

J: TRBJ1-1
size: NA
V: TRBV7-2
D: NA
CDR3: CASSLVGKSEAFF
DNA: TGTGCCAGCAGCTTAGTTGGCAAGTCTGAAGCTTTCTTT

J: TRBJ1-1
size: once
V: TRBV6-2/TRBV6-3
D: NA
CDR3: CASSAGSGTEAFF
DNA: TGTGCCAGCAGTGCCGGTTCGGGAACTGAAGCTTTCTTT

J: TRBJ1-4
size: many
V: TRBV5-4
D: NA
CDR3: CASSLETGANEKLFF
DNA: TGTGCCAGCAGCCTCGAGACAGGAGCAAATGAAAAACTGTTTTTT

J: TRBJ1-3
size: once
V: TRBV2
D: NA
CDR3: CASIRTQPIGNTIYF
DNA: TGTGCCAGCATTAGGACTCAACCCATTGGAAACACCATATATTTT

J: TRBJ2-5
size: NA
V: TRBV29-1
D: NA
CDR3: CSVEPHAGLHLQETQYF
DNA: TGCAGCGTTGAACCCCATGCAGGGCTTCACCTCCAAGAGACCCAGTACTTC

J: TRBJ2-1
size: NA
V: TRBV29-1
D: TRBD2
CDR3: CSVRTSGNNEQFF
DNA: TGCAGCGTGAGGACTAGCGGCAACAATGAGCAGTTCTTC

J: TRBJ1-1
size: once
V: TRBV2
D: TRBD1
CDR3: CASQGQGFTEAFF
DNA: TGTGCCAGCCAGGGACAGGGGTTCACTGAAGCTTTCTTT

J: TRBJ2-7
size: NA
V: TRBV5-4
D: TRBD1
CDR3: CASSLGQGTSYEQYF
DNA: TGTGCCAGCAGCTTGGGACAGGGGACATCCTACGAGCAGTACTTC

J: TRBJ1-5
size: NA
V: TRBV2
D: NA
CDR3: CASSNWRGTQHF
DNA: TGTGCCAGCAGCAACTGGCGGGGCACCCAGCATTTT

J: TRBJ1-3
size: NA
V: TRBV29-1
D: NA
CDR3: CSVQKGLSGNTIYF
DNA: TGCAGCGTTCAAAAGGGGCTCTCTGGAAACACCATATATTTT

J: TRBJ1-2
size: NA
V: TRBV6-5
D: NA
CDR3: CASGAGDGYTF
DNA: TGTGCCAGCGGGGCAGGGGATGGCTACACCTTC

J: TRBJ1-3
size: NA
V: TRBV9
D: NA
CDR3: CASSVDGSSGNTIYF
DNA: TGTGCCAGCAGCGTAGACGGTAGCTCTGGAAACACCATATATTTT

J: TRBJ1-4
size: few
V: TRBV3-1/TRBV3-2
D: NA
CDR3: CASSLSNEKLFF
DNA: TGTGCCAGCAGCCTCTCTAATGAAAAACTGTTTTTT

J: TRBJ2-7
size: NA
V: TRBV5-1
D: TRBD2
CDR3: CASSLAGTSADYEQYF
DNA: TGCGCCAGCAGCTTGGCAGGGACTAGCGCGGACTACGAGCAGTACTTC